A selection of T cell receptor beta chains follows, all from one sample in a study of response to subunit inactivated influenza vaccine. One entry per CDR3 protein, called by TCRdb with MiXCR from the RT-PCR reads. The sample yields approximately 490,000 distinct CDR3 sequences, less than 7.5% seen once. Here the sequenced sample was PBMCs from blood, taken about 23 months after vaccination. These receptors all stem from a man aged 50 to 75 who received an inactivated influenza vaccine. Both conserved end residues are part of each CDR3. The D gene is left open where the match is weak. The size field is filled for only some rows; it gives once, few, many or a size class.

j_gene	abundance	v_gene	d_gene	CDR3nt	CDR3aa
TRBJ1-5	few	TRBV19	-	TGTGCCAGTAGTCTACGGGGCGGGGCAGGCAATCAGCCCCAGCATTTT	CASSLRGGAGNQPQHF
TRBJ2-3	few	TRBV20-1	TRBD1	TGCAGTGGGACAGGGATCCTCACAGATACGCAGTATTTT	CSGTGILTDTQYF
TRBJ1-1	-	TRBV12-3/TRBV12-4	-	TGTGCCAGCAGCCCCGCTGGGTACACTGAAGCTTTCTTT	CASSPAGYTEAFF
TRBJ2-2	few	TRBV29-1	TRBD2	TGCAGCGTTGAAAGCGGGAGGACGAACACCGGGGAGCTGTTTTTT	CSVESGRTNTGELFF
TRBJ1-6	few	TRBV7-2	-	TGTGCCAGCAGCTTAGGGATCAACAATTCACCCCTCCACTTT	CASSLGINNSPLHF
TRBJ2-7	once	TRBV7-9	-	TGTGCCAGCAGCTTTTGGCTAGCCTCTCGCCAAATCGCCGAGCAGTACTTC	CASSFWLASRQIAEQYF
TRBJ1-1	many	TRBV24-1	TRBD1	TGTGCCACCAGTGTTAACAGGGGAGGGAACACTGAAGCTTTCTTT	CATSVNRGGNTEAFF
TRBJ2-1	many	TRBV9	-	TGTGCCAGCAGCGCCGACAACTACAATGAGCAGTTCTTC	CASSADNYNEQFF
TRBJ2-1	many	TRBV20-1	TRBD2	TGCAGTGCTAGGGGGACTAGCGGTTACAATGAGCAGTTCTTC	CSARGTSGYNEQFF
TRBJ2-5	few	TRBV7-2	-	TGTGCCAGCAGCTTAGCTCCAGGACTGCGAAGAGAGACCCAGTACTTC	CASSLAPGLRRETQYF
TRBJ2-3	many	TRBV6-5	-	TGTGCCAGCAGTTACTCGGGAAATAGGGTGGATACGCAGTATTTT	CASSYSGNRVDTQYF
TRBJ1-5	many	TRBV20-1	TRBD1	TGCAGTGCTAGAGATGGGACAGGGCTTAAGCCCCAGCATTTT	CSARDGTGLKPQHF
TRBJ2-3	many	TRBV20-1	-	TGCAGTGCCGTAACGCTACAGGGAGCCATGGCGGATACGCAGTATTTT	CSAVTLQGAMADTQYF
TRBJ1-1	many	TRBV12-3/TRBV12-4	-	TGTGCCAGCAGTCTAATGGTGAACACTGAAGCTTTCTTT	CASSLMVNTEAFF
TRBJ2-2	few	TRBV9	-	TGTGCCAGCTGTGAGGGGCCGAACACCGGGGAGCTGTTTTTT	CASCEGPNTGELFF
TRBJ1-5	many	TRBV6-1	TRBD1	TGTGCCAGCAGTAAGACAGGGATCAATCAGCCCCAGCATTTT	CASSKTGINQPQHF
TRBJ2-6	few	TRBV6-5	-	TGTGCCAGCAGTTTGTCAGCGTACTCTGGGGCCAACGTCCTGACTTTC	CASSLSAYSGANVLTF
TRBJ2-5	-	TRBV18	-	TGTGCCAGCTCACCACCCGGAGAGACCAAGTACTTC	CASSPPGETKYF
TRBJ2-7	many	TRBV12-3/TRBV12-4	-	TGTGCCAGCGGGGGCGTCGAGCAGTACTTC	CASGGVEQYF
TRBJ2-2	-	TRBV5-1	-	TGCGCCAGCAGCGCCAGCCCTCCTACTAGTGCCGGGGAGCTGTTTTTT	CASSASPPTSAGELFF
TRBJ2-7	many	TRBV20-1	TRBD2	TGCAGTGCTAGAGAGGGGGGGGTCTCCTACGAGCAGTACTTC	CSAREGGVSYEQYF
TRBJ2-2	many	TRBV12-3/TRBV12-4	-	TGTGCCAGCAGACGAGGTCCCGTGCAGGGCGATTGGACCGGGGAGCTGTTTTTT	CASRRGPVQGDWTGELFF
TRBJ2-2	many	TRBV12-3/TRBV12-4	TRBD1	TGTGCCAGCAGTCCCGAGGGACAGGGCAACGGGGAGCTGTTTTTT	CASSPEGQGNGELFF
TRBJ2-1	-	TRBV15	TRBD2	TGTGCCACCAGCACCTCTAGCGGGAGGGATTTCTTC	CATSTSSGRDFF
TRBJ1-1	-	TRBV5-5	-	TGTGCCAGCAGCTTGGCCGGACAGCGAATGAACACTGAAGCTTTCTTT	CASSLAGQRMNTEAFF
TRBJ1-4	many	TRBV5-1	-	TGCGCCAGCAGCTCCAATCCTTTGACAGGACGAAATGAAAAACTGTTTTTT	CASSSNPLTGRNEKLFF
TRBJ2-1	-	TRBV6-2/TRBV6-3	-	TGTGCCAGCAGACAAACAGGTAGCTCCTACAATGAGCAGTTCTTC	CASRQTGSSYNEQFF
TRBJ2-3	many	TRBV11-3	TRBD2	TGTGCCAGCAGCTCAAACGGGGGGGCTTCAGATACGCAGTATTTT	CASSSNGGASDTQYF